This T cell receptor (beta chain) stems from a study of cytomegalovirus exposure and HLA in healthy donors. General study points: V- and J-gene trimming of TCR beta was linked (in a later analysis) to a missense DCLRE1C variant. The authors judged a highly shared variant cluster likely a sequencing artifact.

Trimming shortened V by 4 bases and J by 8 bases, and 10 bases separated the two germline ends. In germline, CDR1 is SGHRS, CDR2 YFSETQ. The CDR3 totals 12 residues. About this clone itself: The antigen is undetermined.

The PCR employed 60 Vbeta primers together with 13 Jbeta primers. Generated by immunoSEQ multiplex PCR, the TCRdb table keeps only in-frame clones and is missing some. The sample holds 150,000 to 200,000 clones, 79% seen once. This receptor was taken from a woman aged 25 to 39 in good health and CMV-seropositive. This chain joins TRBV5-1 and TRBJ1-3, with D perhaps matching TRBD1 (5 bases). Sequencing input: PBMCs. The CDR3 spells CASSPRGYTIYF. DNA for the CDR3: TGCGCCAGCAGCCCGCGGGGGTACACCATATATTTT.